Shown below are 10 T cell receptor beta chains from a single sample sequenced in a study of T cells in women clearing cervical HPV infection. Here immunoSEQ multiplex PCR was the method, and the copy in TCRdb shows in-frame clones only, minus some. The sample shows about 45,000 clones, and approximately 1.3% sits with its ten largest clones. The sequenced sample consisted of blood buffy coat. All receptors derive from a woman between 18 and 70 years old with a cervical HPV16 infection that either progressed to CIN3+ or cleared (not recorded which).

A note on this clone: The read comes to an end 3 residues before the CDR3 does, leaving the germline J gene to fill in the end. The chain combines TRBV7-3 with TRBJ1-6; D may be TRBD1 (6 bases). V was trimmed by 2 bases and J by 7 bases, leaving 9 bases between them. CDR1 and CDR2 (germline): SGHTA, FQGTGA. The CDR3 totals 14 residues. The CDR3 reads CASSLQGRNSPLHF. The sequenced part of the CDR3 DNA is TGTGCCAGCAGCTTACAGGGGAGAAATTCACCC.

According to its frequency, this clone is medium-sized. The read terminates 3 residues before the CDR3 end, so the remaining end is supplied by the germline J gene. V usage is TRBV7-2 and J usage is TRBJ2-5; tentatively, D is TRBD2 (5 bases). V lost 5 bases and J 2 bases, leaving 9 bases between the germline ends. The germline V gene encodes CDR1 SGHTA and CDR2 FQGNSA. CDR3 length: 13 residues. The sequenced part of the CDR3 DNA is TGTGCCAGCAGCCCCCGGACTCAAGAGACC. It specifies CASSPRTQET. The full CDR3 reads CASSPRTQETQYF.

In the case of this clone: The CDR3 extends 3 residues past the end of the read, so its final part is completed from the germline J gene. This chain uses TRBV2 with TRBJ2-1; 12 nucleotides agree with TRBD2. CDR3 length: 15 residues. Germline CDR1 is SNHLY and CDR2 is FYNNEI. J lost 4 bases, V lost 5 bases, and 3 bases had no gene match. CDR3 DNA, as far as it was read: TGTGCCAGCAGTCTAGCGGGAGGGACTTACAATGAG. Protein product: CASSLAGGTYNE. The full CDR3 reads CASSLAGGTYNEQFF. The whole variable domain, remainder taken from reference TRBV2 and TRBJ2-1, is EPEVTQTPSHQVTQMGQEVILRCVPISNHLYFYWYRQILGQKVEFLVSFYNNEISEKSEIFDDQFSVERPDGSNFTLKIRSTKLEDSAMYFCASSLAGGTYNEQFFGPGTRLTVL.

Details on this clone: The sequence runs out 3 residues before the end of the CDR3; the remainder is reconstructed from the germline J gene. The rearrangement links TRBV19 to TRBJ2-3, with D possibly TRBD2 on 6 matching bases. CDR3 length equals 14 residues. V shed 3 bases and J shed 4 bases, with 11 bases lying between them. Germline V CDR1 and CDR2: LNHDA, SQIVND (reference sequence). This CDR3 is CASSIGGDADTQYF. The CDR3 bases that were read are TGTGCCAGTAGTATTGGCGGGGACGCAGATACG.

About this clone itself: The read finishes 3 residues shy of the CDR3 end, and the germline J gene is used to complete it. V and J are TRBV10-2 and TRBJ1-1; 7 nucleotides agree with TRBD1. The CDR3 totals 12 residues. V shed 9 bases, J shed 1 base, and the junction held 2 bases outside the gene matches. Germline V gene data show CDR1 as WSHSY and CDR2 as SAAADI. The sequenced part of the CDR3 DNA is TGCGCCAGTTACAGGGGGAACACTGAA. Amino acids: CASYRGNTE. The entire CDR3 sequence reads CASYRGNTEAFF.

About this clone: The sequenced fragment ends 3 residues before the CDR3 boundary, so the rest is inferred from the germline J gene. The genes are TRBV19 and TRBJ2-4; 7 nucleotides agree with TRBD1. Germline values: CDR1 LNHDA, CDR2 SQIVND (reference sequence). The CDR3 loop spans 13 amino acids. CDR3 in amino acids: CASSLGTVVGQYF. CDR3 DNA, as far as it was read: TGTGCCAGTAGCCTCGGGACAGTGGTGGGT.

On this clone itself: The CDR3 end is not reached by the read, which stops 3 residues before it; the germline J gene fills it in. The chain is built from TRBV5-6 and TRBJ1-1; D gene unclear. The CDR3 runs to 13 residues. Trimming took off 2 bases at V and 0 bases at J, with 5 bases between the two ends. Germline lookup yields CDR1 SGHDT and CDR2 YYEEEE. The sequenced part of the CDR3 DNA is TGTGCCAGCAGCTTCCTGTTGAACACTGAA. This encodes CASSFLLNTE. The complete CDR3 protein is CASSFLLNTEAFF.

To note about this clone: The CDR3 is cut off 3 residues early in the read; its end comes from the germline J gene. V usage is TRBV20-1 and J usage is TRBJ1-3; 7 bases are a match to TRBD1. Losses at the gene ends were 0 bases for V and 4 bases for J; bases not matched to a gene: 6. Germline V gives CDR1 DFQATT, CDR2 SNEGSKA (reference sequence). This CDR3 comprises 15 residues. The CDR3: CSARDSGTEGNTIYF. The sequenced part of the CDR3 DNA is TGCAGTGCTAGAGACTCCGGGACAGAAGGAAACACC.

Notes on this clone: The read is 3 residues too short to cover the CDR3 end, so that end is filled in from the germline J gene. The rearrangement links TRBV7-3 to TRBJ2-3, with TRBD2 matching 8 bases. CDR1 is SGHTA, CDR2 FQGTGA, per germline. The CDR3 contains 16 residues. V was clipped by 3 bases and J by 2 bases; unmatched bases: 7. The part of the CDR3 DNA that was read is TGTGCCAGCAGCTTGGGGCTAGCGGGTCACACAGATACG. Protein product: CASSLGLAGHTDT. The CDR3 reads in full as CASSLGLAGHTDTQYF.

Points on this clone: Read data end 3 residues before the CDR3 end; the end is taken from the germline J gene. V gene TRBV2 combines with J gene TRBJ1-4, with D unclear. With 0 bases removed from V and 8 bases from J, the gap between germline ends came to 4 bases. This CDR3 has 12 residues. CDR1 and CDR2 from the germline V gene are SNHLY and FYNNEI. The CDR3 here is CASSEAGEKLFF. The DNA read from the CDR3 is TGTGCCAGCAGTGAAGCAGGGGAAAAA.